The source of this T cell receptor beta chain is a study of T cells in tuberculosis. The wider study: T cells were selected with CD1B tetramers loaded with glucose monomycolate.

Germline V gives CDR1 MDHEN, CDR2 SYDVKM. There are 16 residues in the CDR3. V lost 7 bases and J 2 bases, leaving 20 bases between the germline ends. Time point specified: new active TB diagnosis, blood taken before or within 7 days of starting treatment. Confirmation came from sputum smear and/or culture positivity for M. tuberculosis. This table comes from immunoSEQ multiplex PCR, and its TCRdb copy is limited to in-frame clones, with some not included. The data show around 33,000 clones, 80% to 95% seen once. The rearrangement uses TRBV28 and TRBJ1-2, with a tentative D call TRBD1 (6 bases). The sequence derives from an adult with tuberculosis. The material sequenced was PBMCs, taken at tuberculosis diagnosis. CDR3 sequence reads: CASKTTGTLTNYGYTF. The DNA of the CDR3 is TGTGCCAGCAAGACCACAGGGACGCTAACAAACTATGGCTACACCTTC.